This T cell receptor (beta chain) was documented in a study of T cell repertoires in cytomegalovirus infection. Study details: CMV infection plus the matching HLA type was flagged by public TCR beta signatures.

For this clonotype: Antigen specificity is unknown.

MiXCR was run by TCRdb on the reads, yielding one entry per CDR3 protein. The sample lists around 340,000 distinct CDR3 sequences; about 28% were seen once. Germline loops: CDR1 MNHEY, CDR2 SMNVEV (reference sequence). The CDR3 consists of 16 residues. Unmatched junction bases numbered 9, after V lost 3 bases and J lost 3 bases. The sample was cultured PBMCs, taken from culture after CMV antigen stimulation. This clonotype was obtained from a human donor in good health (CMV status not recorded). Some clones in this sample may be carry-over from other donors' samples. The gene calls are TRBV27 and TRBJ2-3; 7 positions agree with TRBD2. The CDR3 is CASSLNALGGTDTQYF. The CDR3 nucleotides read TGTGCCAGCAGTTTGAATGCCCTGGGGGGGACAGATACGCAGTATTTT.